This T cell receptor beta chain was recovered during a study of glioma-infiltrating T cells. The table lists this clonotype with a count of one. Its antigen is currently unknown. A much bigger clone sits one base away, suggesting this may be a read error. Germline V gene lookup returns CDR1 SGHTA and CDR2 FQGNSA. The CDR3 extends over 14 amino acids. The iRepertoire nested amplicon-rescue multiplex PCR amplified TCR alpha and beta CDR3s from RNA. Input was about 85-450 ng of tissue mRNA or PBMC total RNA. Using its own MiXCR run on the multiplex PCR reads, TCRdb lists one record per CDR3 protein. Of 95,000 to 150,000 distinct CDR3 sequences listed, less than 30% were seen once; the top ten hold roughly 15%. Study results and limitations: CDR3 overlap between tissue and blood was very small. Above-expected tissue-blood divergence occurred in all gliomas, most in low-grade ones.

Sequences were obtained from glioma tissue, nonneoplastic brain tissue, or PBMCs (not recorded which). This clonotype was sampled from a human donor with low-grade glioma or glioblastoma, undergoing nonglioma brain surgery, or in good health (not recorded which). The chain joins TRBV7-2 to TRBJ2-1; D may be TRBD1 (5 bases). CDR3 protein: CASSLRQQNNKQFF. The DNA of the CDR3 is TGTGCCAGCAGCTTGCGACAGCAGAACAATAAGCAGTTCTTC.